The clone carrying this T cell receptor (beta chain) was recorded once. The antigen remains undetermined. Sequencing was performed with immunoSEQ multiplex PCR; in TCRdb, only in-frame clones are kept and a portion is missing. The data show approximately 82,000 clones, with roughly 89% seen just once and more than 1.5% held by the top ten. This specimen comes from a study of siplizumab effects on memory and regulatory T cells. Study results and limitations: Unstimulated naive T cells seemed to show more diversity than memory cells did, and they also seemed to be among the major contributors to the alloresponse. Researchers did not confirm the suppressive function of proliferating Tregs from siplizumab cultures. Alloreactive clones mapping to unstimulated subsets formed only a minor fraction.

The J segment lost 3 bases and the V segment lost 4 bases, leaving 7 bases of the junction unmatched. CDR1 is SGHNT, CDR2 YYREEE, per germline (reference sequence). CDR3 length: 14 amino acids. What was sequenced was Tregs sorted from blood. This receptor was obtained from a human donor in good health. The genes are TRBV5-4 and TRBJ2-7, with 7 bases that match TRBD2. CDR3 sequence reads: CASSPTPSGYEQYF. DNA for the CDR3: TGTGCCAGCAGCCCAACCCCTAGCGGCTACGAGCAGTACTTC.